This T cell receptor (beta chain) was captured by sequencing in a study of early T cells in non-severe SARS-CoV-2 infection. Across the study: The authors sequenced bulk RNA from unsorted whole blood, leaving chains unpaired.

Study-level points and caveats: The study's VDJdb matching favored anti-spike CD8 responses and missed private and CD4 specificities.

With V trimmed by 5 bases and J by 7 bases, 10 bases remained unmatched. This CDR3 is built from 15 residues. The germline CDR1 and CDR2 sequences are PRHDT and FYEKMQ (reference sequence). As part of library construction, unique molecular identifiers were attached to individual cDNA molecules. TCRdb re-derived calls from the 5' RACE reads in MiXCR, one entry per CDR3 protein. Found here are roughly 50,000 distinct CDR3 sequences, 6.5% to 9.5% of them singletons; the top ten hold 5.8%. This clonotype was counted at least ten times. What it binds is unknown. The chain carries TRBV13 and TRBJ1-4; 7 nucleotides align to TRBD1. The sequencing sample was made of whole blood. The clonotype originates from an adult who was a healthcare worker with PCR-confirmed SARS-CoV-2 infection or an uninfected control (not recorded which). This CDR3 reads CASSTRRQGGEKLFF. For the CDR3, the DNA is TGTGCCAGCAGCACCCGCCGACAGGGTGGTGAAAAACTGTTTTTT.